Each of the 18 T cell receptor beta chains below was sequenced from the same sample in a study of blood T cell repertoires in COVID-19. Produced via immunoSEQ multiplex PCR; TCRdb's table is partial and in-frame only. The table includes some 80,000 clones, around 90% detected once. The sample was peripheral blood. The receptors were gathered from a woman aged 45 to 65 with active or convalescent COVID-19.

The chain is built from TRBV7-9 and TRBJ1-2, with D hard to call. Germline CDR1 reads SEHNR; CDR2 reads FQNEAQ (reference sequence). This CDR3 region has 11 residues. Between the trimmed V and J ends, which lost 5 bases and 7 bases, there was a span of 8 bases. CDR3 in amino acids: CASSPVSGYTF. The CDR3 region has the DNA TGTGCCAGCAGCCCCGTCAGTGGCTACACCTTC.

The V and J genes are TRBV7-2 and TRBJ1-4, with 7 nucleotides matching TRBD1. V shed 4 bases and J 15 bases; nucleotides not matched to a gene: 8. In germline, CDR1 is SGHTA, CDR2 FQGNSA. The CDR3 spans 12 residues. The CDR3 loop reads CASSSSTGLLFF. The CDR3 DNA is TGTGCCAGCAGCTCTTCGACAGGGTTGTTGTTTTTT.

This clone is termed medium-sized. The rearrangement links TRBV5-4 to TRBJ2-7, with 7 bases identical to TRBD1. J lost 2 bases, V lost 4 bases, and 6 bases had no gene match. CDR1 and CDR2 (germline): SGHNT, YYREEE (reference sequence). CDR3 length: 14 residues. DNA of the CDR3: TGTGCCAGCAGCCCATCGGACAGGACCTACGAGCAGTACTTC. The encoded protein is CASSPSDRTYEQYF.

The rearrangement links TRBV5-1 to TRBJ1-2; 9 nucleotides match TRBD1. The length of the CDR3 is 14 residues. CDR1 and CDR2 (germline): SGHRS, YFSETQ. The trim removed 3 bases at V and 8 bases at J, leaving 8 bases unmatched. CDR3: CASSSPGTGPGYTF. For the CDR3, the DNA is TGCGCCAGCAGCTCGCCAGGGACAGGGCCCGGCTACACCTTC.

This chain uses TRBV6-2 or TRBV6-3 with TRBJ1-2; D may be TRBD1 (6 bases). The CDR3 extends over 15 amino acids. The germline V gene encodes CDR1 MNHEY and CDR2 SVGEGT. Trimming removed 5 bases from V and 0 bases from J, with 13 bases in between. The CDR3: CASSEGGTPNYGYTF. In DNA form, the CDR3 reads TGTGCCAGCAGTGAGGGAGGGACACCTAACTATGGCTACACCTTC.

The V and J genes are TRBV18 and TRBJ2-6, with D maybe TRBD1 (5 bases). Per the germline V gene, CDR1 is KGHSH and CDR2 is LQKENI. CDR3 length equals 18 residues. With 2 bases removed from V and 1 base from J, the gap between germline ends came to 15 bases. The CDR3 sequence: CASSPYMGQGSGANVLTF. CDR3 nucleotide sequence: TGTGCCAGCTCACCATACATGGGGCAAGGGTCTGGGGCCAACGTCCTGACTTTC.

V and J are TRBV7-3 and TRBJ2-1; 11 bases line up with TRBD2. After removal of 4 bases from V and 4 bases from J, the junction contained 6 bases not matched to a gene. The germline gives CDR1 SGHTA, CDR2 FQGTGA. The CDR3 length is 16 residues. The CDR3 sequence is CASSSPSGGHYNEQFF. Written as DNA, the CDR3 is TGTGCCAGCAGCTCCCCTAGCGGGGGGCATTACAATGAGCAGTTCTTC.

The rearrangement uses TRBV19 and TRBJ1-2; 8 bases match TRBD1. In germline, CDR1 is LNHDA, CDR2 SQIVND (reference sequence). CDR3 size: 15 residues. V trimming: 5 bases; J trimming: 8 bases; junction bases outside the gene matches: 13. The CDR3 sequence is CASSLWTGPTEGYTF. As DNA, the CDR3 is TGTGCCAGTAGTCTGTGGACAGGGCCCACGGAGGGCTACACCTTC. Full variable domain (rest looked up from reference TRBV19 and TRBJ1-2): DGGITQSPKYLFRKEGQNVTLSCEQNLNHDAMYWYRQDPGQGLRLIYYSQIVNDFQKGDIAEGYSVSREKKESFPLTVTSAQKNPTAFYLCASSLWTGPTEGYTFGSGTRLTVV.

There are a few counts of this clone. This chain's CDR3 is CASSLSAPLNLGGNTEAFF. CDR3 nucleotides: TGTGCCAGCAGCTTATCTGCCCCATTAAATCTGGGAGGGAACACTGAAGCTTTCTTT. J is TRBJ1-1 and V is TRBV7-6; D gene uncertain. Germline values: CDR1 SGHVS, CDR2 FNYEAQ. The CDR3 runs to 19 residues. V gave up 2 bases and J gave up 1 base, with 23 bases separating them.

The V gene is TRBV4-2, the J gene TRBJ2-7, with a possible D match to TRBD2 (5 bases). The CDR3 has 15 amino acids. Germline V gives CDR1 LGHNA, CDR2 YNFKEQ. V was cut by 4 bases and J by 4 bases, with 17 bases left in between. CDR3 coding DNA: TGTGCCAGCAGCCGCCACGGGGTAACCTCTTACGAGCAGTACTTC. Translating it yields CASSRHGVTSYEQYF.

V and J are TRBV5-6 and TRBJ2-5, with D perhaps matching TRBD1 (6 bases). Per the germline V gene, CDR1 is SGHDT and CDR2 is YYEEEE. V lost 0 bases to trimming and J lost 3 bases, with 12 bases between them. The CDR3 is made up of 15 amino acids. The CDR3 spells CASSLGPGVEETQYF. Here the CDR3 DNA reads TGTGCCAGCAGCTTGGGGCCAGGGGTGGAAGAGACCCAGTACTTC.

This clone was found once. The V and J genes are TRBV10-2 and TRBJ2-1; 7 bases align to TRBD1. Looked up from germline, CDR1 is WSHSY and CDR2 is SAAADI. The CDR3 runs to 13 residues. With 4 bases clipped from V and 8 bases from J, the junction kept 5 bases outside the gene matches. CDR3 in DNA: TGCGCCAGCAGTGCACAACAGGGGTATGAGCAGTTCTTC. Translation: CASSAQQGYEQFF.

The gene calls are TRBV5-1 and TRBJ1-2, with TRBD1 matching over 8 bases. The CDR3 sequence is 15 residues long. V dropped 1 base and J dropped 4; count of bases not matched to a gene: 6. Germline values: CDR1 SGHRS, CDR2 YFSETQ. The CDR3 DNA reads TGCGCCAGCAGCTTGAGGGCAGGGGGCGCCTATGGCTACACCTTC. The encoded protein is CASSLRAGGAYGYTF.

With respect to this clone: No DNA is shown, since the ends of the CDR3 on it are uncertain; the CDR3 is the one TCRdb lists. The gene calls are TRBV21-1 and TRBJ1-5; the D call of TRBD1 is as the table states it, not checked on the DNA. TRBV21-1 is marked as a pseudogene. The CDR3 contains 15 residues when both ends are counted. The CDR3: CASSFGTGARQPQHF.

This clone was seen only once. This chain links TRBV9 with TRBJ1-1; tentatively, D is TRBD1 (6 bases). Deletions cut 2 bases from V and 4 bases from J, with 15 bases between. The germline CDR1 and CDR2 sequences are SGDLS and YYNGEE. This CDR3 contains 15 residues. The CDR3 DNA is TGTGCCAGCAGCGTTTCGCACGGACAGAGCACTGAAGCTTTCTTT. This gives the protein CASSVSHGQSTEAFF.

The chain joins TRBV25-1 to TRBJ2-2; perhaps TRBD1 as D (6 bases). CDR1 is MGHDK, CDR2 SYGVNS, per germline. The CDR3 extends over 15 amino acids. Trimming took 5 bases from V and 1 from J, leaving 11 bases between them. CDR3 bases: TGTGCCAGCAGTCCCCTGGGACAGAACACCGGGGAGCTGTTTTTT. Amino acid sequence: CASSPLGQNTGELFF.

CDR3 in DNA: TGCAGTGCTAGTATACCGGGGGGGCCCAACAATGAGCAGTTCTTC. Protein: CSASIPGGPNNEQFF. This chain links TRBV20-1 with TRBJ2-1; 8 nucleotides align to TRBD2. The CDR3 has 15 amino acids. The ends lost 3 bases at V and 5 bases at J; junction bases unmatched: 9. CDR1 is DFQATT, CDR2 SNEGSKA, per germline (reference sequence).

The gene calls are TRBV18 and TRBJ1-5, with D unclear. This CDR3 comprises 13 residues. Germline CDR1 and CDR2: KGHSH and LQKENI. The V end lost 3 bases, the J end lost 1 base, and 4 bases lay between the germline ends. This CDR3 is CASSPLSNQPQHF. DNA of the CDR3: TGTGCCAGCTCACCCCTAAGCAATCAGCCCCAGCATTTT.